These 20 T cell receptor beta chains were sequenced from one sample in a study of T cell changes during pregnancy in multiple sclerosis (dated by TCRdb to between 2017 and 2020). The library was prepared using the immunoSEQ multiplex PCR assay. TCRdb holds this immuneACCESS table with in-frame rearrangements only. Some clones are missing; in checked studies, unresolved V genes explain under half, and the rest has no known cause. Within this sample are over 65,000 clones, with roughly 94% of them counted one time only. 0.58% of the sample rests with the top ten. The sequenced sample was peripheral blood, obtained in the third trimester of pregnancy. These receptors all stem from a female donor with multiple sclerosis, enrolled in a pregnancy study.

The chain combines TRBV7-2 with TRBJ2-3, with 8 bases aligning to TRBD2. The CDR3 spans 14 residues. V shed 5 bases, J shed 5 bases, and the junction held 6 bases outside the gene matches. CDR1 and CDR2 (germline): SGHTA, FQGNSA. CDR3 DNA sequence: TGTGCCAGCAGCCCGGGGACTAGGGGAGATACGCAGTATTTT. It is translated as CASSPGTRGDTQYF.

The CDR3 region has the DNA TGTGCCAGCAGCGCAGGGACTAGCGGGGGCTACGAGCAGTACTTC. Translation gives CASSAGTSGGYEQYF. This chain connects TRBV9 to TRBJ2-7, with 14 bases that match TRBD2. Germline V CDR1 and CDR2: SGDLS, YYNGEE. The CDR3 is 15 residues long. Germline trimming cut 3 bases from V and 3 bases from J; bases unmatched to any gene: 2.

V usage is TRBV19 and J usage is TRBJ2-3, with 12 nucleotides matching TRBD2. The CDR3 loop spans 14 amino acids. The V segment lost 8 bases and the J segment 3 bases; nucleotides outside the gene matches: 3. Germline V gene data show CDR1 as LNHDA and CDR2 as SQIVND (reference sequence). The chain's CDR3 is CASRTSGATDTQYF. CDR3 DNA sequence: TGTGCCAGTCGGACTAGCGGGGCTACAGATACGCAGTATTTT.

The V call is TRBV2, the J call TRBJ2-1, with 11 bases identical to TRBD2. The CDR3 runs to 15 residues. The trim removed 2 bases at V and 7 bases at J, leaving 4 bases unmatched. Germline V gene sequence: CDR1 SNHLY, CDR2 FYNNEI. Written as DNA, the CDR3 is TGTGCCAGCAGTGAACTAGCGGGGGGTAGGAATGAGCAGTTCTTC. Protein product: CASSELAGGRNEQFF.

This chain connects TRBV6-6 to TRBJ1-2, with D possibly TRBD1 on 5 matching bases. The V gene's germline CDR1 is MNHNY and CDR2 SVGAGI (reference sequence). There are 15 residues in the CDR3. The V and J ends lost 2 bases and 6 bases respectively, with 16 bases between them. The CDR3 coding sequence is TGTGCCAGCAGTTACACGTCCTCAGGGAAGGATGGCTACACCTTC. This sequence encodes CASSYTSSGKDGYTF.

This clone turned up a few times. V usage is TRBV19 and J usage is TRBJ1-6; no clear D. Germline lookup yields CDR1 LNHDA and CDR2 SQIVND (reference sequence). CDR3 size: 15 residues. V was pared by 5 bases and J by 2 bases, with 10 bases between. The CDR3 here is CASSVSGTYNSPLHF. Written as DNA, the CDR3 is TGTGCCAGTAGTGTTAGCGGAACCTATAATTCACCCCTCCACTTT.

The chain uses TRBV6-8 and TRBJ2-7; 10 positions match TRBD2. Germline CDR1 is MNHGY and CDR2 is SAAAGT. With 6 bases clipped from V and 6 bases from J, the junction kept 17 bases outside the gene matches. The CDR3 has 17 residues. CDR3 amino acids: CASRGLWIAGGPSEQYF. For the CDR3, the DNA is TGTGCCAGCAGAGGGCTCTGGATAGCGGGGGGACCCTCCGAGCAGTACTTC.

The chain carries TRBV10-2 and TRBJ1-2; D might be TRBD1 (5 bases). The V end was cut by 1 base, the J end by 4 bases, with 13 bases between. Germline V gene sequence: CDR1 WSHSY, CDR2 SAAADI. CDR3 length: 15 residues. The DNA for the CDR3 is TGCGCCAGCAGTGAGTGGGGGACTGAGAGCTATGGCTACACCTTC. Encoded protein: CASSEWGTESYGYTF.

The CDR3 DNA sequence: TGTGCCAGCAGCCAAGAGACAGGGAGCTCCTACGAGCAGTACTTC. Translated: CASSQETGSSYEQYF. The J gene is TRBJ2-7, the V gene TRBV4-2, with TRBD1 matching over 7 bases. The J segment lost 0 bases and the V segment lost 0 bases, leaving 2 bases of the junction unmatched. This CDR3 spans 15 amino acids. The germline CDR1 and CDR2 sequences are LGHNA and YNFKEQ.

V usage is TRBV30 and J usage is TRBJ2-1; D is perhaps TRBD1 (5 bases). The CDR3 covers 15 residues. CDR1 and CDR2 from the germline V gene are GTSNPN and SVGIG (reference sequence). Trimming took 3 bases from V and 0 from J, leaving 12 bases between them. The CDR3 DNA sequence: TGTGCCTGGAGACAGGCGCGGAGCTCCTACAATGAGCAGTTCTTC. It codes for CAWRQARSSYNEQFF. Looking up the rest from reference TRBV30 and TRBJ2-1 gives the full variable domain: SQTIHQWPATLVQPVGSPLSLECTVEGTSNPNLYWYRQAAGRGLQLLFYSVGIGQISSEVPQNLSASRPQDRQFILSSKKLLLSDSGFYLCAWRQARSSYNEQFFGPGTRLTVL.

This chain connects TRBV19 to TRBJ2-5, with D possibly being TRBD1 (7 bases). CDR1 is LNHDA and CDR2 is SQIVND in the germline V gene (reference sequence). V was cut by 3 bases and J by 2 bases, with 25 bases left in between. The CDR3 loop spans 19 amino acids. CDR3 sequence reads: CASSIQSTLSTGRQETQYF. Here the CDR3 DNA reads TGTGCCAGTAGTATCCAAAGTACCCTATCGACAGGGAGGCAAGAGACCCAGTACTTC.

The V and J genes are TRBV11-2 and TRBJ2-7, with TRBD2 identical over 14 bases. Germline V gene data show CDR1 as SGHAT and CDR2 as FQNNGV. Germline trimming cut 5 bases from V and 7 bases from J; bases unmatched to any gene: 7. This CDR3 comprises 15 residues. CDR3 bases: TGTGCCAGCAGCCCGACTAGCGGGGGGGCCAAGGAGCAGTACTTC. This gives the protein CASSPTSGGAKEQYF.

V usage is TRBV9 and J usage is TRBJ1-1; D perhaps matches TRBD1 (6 bases). The germline V and J ends were trimmed by 0 bases and 1 base, with 13 bases remaining between them. CDR1 and CDR2 from the germline V gene are SGDLS and YYNGEE. The CDR3 covers 16 residues. The CDR3 bases are TGTGCCAGCAGCGTAGCAGGTCAGGGGACGAACACTGAAGCTTTCTTT. Its protein is CASSVAGQGTNTEAFF.

The chain uses TRBV28 and TRBJ2-6; D may be TRBD2 (7 bases). With 5 bases removed from V and 4 bases from J, the gap between germline ends came to 15 bases. The V gene's germline CDR1 is MDHEN and CDR2 SYDVKM. The CDR3 extends over 16 amino acids. The DNA for the CDR3 is TGTGCCAGCAGTGGGGGGGGGCCGATCGGGGCCAACGTCCTGACTTTC. This sequence encodes CASSGGGPIGANVLTF.

The V call is TRBV4-1, the J call TRBJ2-4; 8 nucleotides agree with TRBD1. Per germline, CDR1 MGHRA and CDR2 YSYEKL. The CDR3 length is 20 residues. The V gene end was trimmed by 1 base and the J gene end by 0 bases; junction bases not matched to a gene: 14. Here the CDR3 reads CASSQASGGTGQLAKNIQYF. The CDR3 coding sequence is TGCGCCAGCAGCCAAGCAAGCGGTGGGACAGGCCAATTAGCCAAAAACATTCAGTACTTC.

The chain carries TRBV5-1 and TRBJ1-1, with 8 bases identical to TRBD1. V lost 2 bases to trimming and J lost 0 bases; unmatched junction nucleotides: 3. The CDR3 extends over 15 amino acids. Germline V CDR1 and CDR2: SGHRS, YFSETQ. For the CDR3, the DNA is TGCGCCAGCAGCTTAGCAGGGGGCATGAACACTGAAGCTTTCTTT. Protein: CASSLAGGMNTEAFF.

This chain uses TRBV7-2 with TRBJ1-6, with D unresolved. Germline CDR1 is SGHTA and CDR2 is FQGNSA. There are 16 residues in the CDR3. The V end was cut by 0 bases, the J end by 6 bases, with 12 bases between. The CDR3 here is CASSLASVVPNSPLHF. The CDR3 DNA reads TGTGCCAGCAGCTTAGCTAGTGTGGTCCCTAATTCACCCCTCCACTTT.

This chain joins TRBV19 and TRBJ1-3; 8 nucleotides align to TRBD1. Germline-derived CDR1 and CDR2 are LNHDA and SQIVND (reference sequence). V lost 4 bases, J lost 5 bases, and 7 bases stayed unmatched. This CDR3 spans 15 amino acids. In DNA form, the CDR3 reads TGTGCCAGTAGTACCCTGGACAGGGCGAGAAACACCATATATTTT. Amino acid sequence: CASSTLDRARNTIYF.

With regard to this clone: The same CDR3 also results from other DNA sequences found in this sample. The V call is TRBV18, the J call TRBJ1-1, with 8 bases lining up with TRBD1. Per the germline V gene, CDR1 is KGHSH and CDR2 is LQKENI. The CDR3 consists of 14 residues. The junction had 3 bases not matched to a gene; V was cut back by 3 bases and J by 3 bases. CDR3 amino acids: CASSPLTGDTEAFF. In DNA, the CDR3 is TGTGCCAGCTCACCGTTGACAGGGGACACTGAAGCTTTCTTT.

The chain links TRBV30 to TRBJ1-4; D is perhaps TRBD1 (6 bases). Germline loops: CDR1 GTSNPN, CDR2 SVGIG (reference sequence). The CDR3 consists of 14 residues. V lost 4 bases, J lost 0 bases, and 9 bases lay in between. In DNA form, the CDR3 reads TGTGCCTGGACAGGGACAACAACTAATGAAAAACTGTTTTTT. It is translated as CAWTGTTTNEKLFF. Drawing the rest from reference TRBV30 and TRBJ1-4, the complete variable domain is SQTIHQWPATLVQPVGSPLSLECTVEGTSNPNLYWYRQAAGRGLQLLFYSVGIGQISSEVPQNLSASRPQDRQFILSSKKLLLSDSGFYLCAWTGTTTNEKLFFGSGTQLSVL.